This TCR beta chain stems from a study of T-cell reconstitution after alpha-beta-depleted transplantation in children. General study results and limits: Several patients had high TCRbeta diversity at day 60; it came from surviving recipient T cells and thymic progenitors. Where alpha-beta T cells came from about two months after transplant was reportedly several hundred expanded graft clones. At one year after transplant, newly produced T cells mostly accounted for T-cell counts and diversity.

This clonotype was picked up many times. Its antigen is undetermined. Preparation of the TCRbeta library used unique molecular identifiers. One entry per CDR3 protein, called by TCRdb with MiXCR from the PCR reads. The sample holds about 260,000 distinct CDR3 sequences, roughly 8.2% seen once. V dropped 6 bases and J dropped 5 bases, with 17 bases sitting between them. There are 14 residues in the CDR3. Germline V gives CDR1 ENHRY, CDR2 SYGVKD. The sequencing here drew on PBMCs, mostly from graft donor cells, taken 180 days after TCRalphabeta/CD19-depleted stem cell transplant. The chain recombines TRBV10-3 with TRBJ2-7; D may be TRBD1 (6 bases). The TCR sequence derives from a male patient younger than 18 who had a stem cell transplant for acute lymphoblastic leukemia, so the T cells may come from the graft donor. The CDR3 coding sequence is TGTGCCATCAGAAGACAGGCAGGCCAGGACGAGCAGTACTTC. This sequence encodes CAIRRQAGQDEQYF.